This T cell receptor beta chain emerged from a study of CD8+CD57+ T cells in acquired aplastic anemia. Whole-study context: Mean DNA quantity obtained from sorted CD4+ and CD8+ cells was approximately 3 ug.

An expansion of CD8+CD57+ cells by flow cytometry had been shown in patients chosen for sequencing. All participating patients were living with severe acquired aplastic anemia. This clonotype was detected a few times. The study profiled TCR beta VDJ and CDR3 using genomic DNA as template. One entry per CDR3 protein, called by TCRdb with MiXCR from the reads. The table records under 200,000 distinct CDR3 sequences, around 75% of them present only once. Per germline, CDR1 SGHTA and CDR2 FQGNSA. With 5 bases clipped from V and 7 bases from J, the junction kept 10 bases outside the gene matches. CDR3 length: 16 residues.

Material: sorted CD4+, CD8+, or CD8+CD57+ T cells (not recorded which) from PBMCs. The receptor was isolated from a human donor with aplastic anemia. The chain uses TRBV7-2 and TRBJ1-6, with 8 bases lining up with TRBD1. The CDR3: CASSTSRQGRNSPLHF. CDR3 DNA: TGTGCCAGCAGCACATCCCGACAGGGGCGGAATTCACCCCTCCACTTT.